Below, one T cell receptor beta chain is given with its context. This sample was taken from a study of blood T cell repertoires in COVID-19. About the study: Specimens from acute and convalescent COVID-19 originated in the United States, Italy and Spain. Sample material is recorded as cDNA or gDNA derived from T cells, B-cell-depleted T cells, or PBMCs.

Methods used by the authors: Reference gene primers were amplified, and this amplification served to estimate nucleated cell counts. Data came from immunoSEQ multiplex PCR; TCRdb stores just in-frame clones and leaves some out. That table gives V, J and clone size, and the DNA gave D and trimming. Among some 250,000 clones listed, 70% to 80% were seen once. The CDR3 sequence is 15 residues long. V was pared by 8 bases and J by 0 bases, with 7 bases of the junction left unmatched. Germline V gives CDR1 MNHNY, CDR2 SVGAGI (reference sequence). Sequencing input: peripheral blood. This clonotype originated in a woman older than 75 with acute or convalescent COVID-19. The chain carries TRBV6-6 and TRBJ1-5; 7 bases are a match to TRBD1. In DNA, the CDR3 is TGTGCCAGCTGGGACAGAAGCGTTAGCAATCAGCCCCAGCATTTT. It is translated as CASWDRSVSNQPQHF.